The rows below give T cell receptor beta chains drawn from one sample of a study of blood T cell repertoires in COVID-19. Produced via immunoSEQ multiplex PCR; TCRdb's table is partial and in-frame only. Of about 170,000 clones listed, around 83% are singletons. The sequencing sample was made of peripheral blood. Every receptor here comes from a woman between 65 and 79 years old who had recovered from COVID-19. Each CDR3 is given with its conserved first and last residue. A D gene is named only where the DNA matches it firmly. Clone size appears in some rows only: once, few, many, or a class for an expanded clone.

.	TRBD1	TRBV5-1	TRBJ1-2	16	TGCGCCAGCAGCTTGAACGGGAACAGGGGGAGCTATGGCTACACCTTC	CASSLNGNRGSYGYTF
.	TRBD2	TRBV19	TRBJ2-4	15	TGTGCCAGTAGTTTCGGGGGGATAACCAAAAACATTCAGTACTTC	CASSFGGITKNIQYF
few	.	TRBV9	TRBJ2-1	14	TGTGCCAGCAGCCCCGATTGGCCCTACAATGAGCAGTTCTTC	CASSPDWPYNEQFF
.	.	TRBV28	TRBJ2-1	16	TGTGCCAGCACCGGGGAAGCCCAAGCCGCCTACAATGAGCAGTTCTTC	CASTGEAQAAYNEQFF
.	TRBD2	TRBV30	TRBJ2-1	17	TGTGCCTGGAGGACCAGCAGCGGGGGGTGGTCCTACAATGAGCAGTTCTTC	CAWRTSSGGWSYNEQFF
.	.	TRBV21-1	TRBJ2-5	18	TGTGCCAGCAGCAACGAGCGGGAGGGTTATTATCGGCAAGAGACCCAGTACTTC	CASSNEREGYYRQETQYF
.	.	TRBV27	TRBJ1-2	16	TGTGCCAGCAGTTTATGGCCCAACACCCGGGGGTATGGCTACACCTTC	CASSLWPNTRGYGYTF
.	.	TRBV6-5	TRBJ1-5	13	TGTGCCAGCAGCGCCGGGTTTTATGAGCCCCAGCATTTT	CASSAGFYEPQHF
.	TRBD2	TRBV28	TRBJ2-3	18	TGTGCCAGCAGCCCCACTAGCGGGAGGGCCCGGGGCACAGATACGCAGTATTTT	CASSPTSGRARGTDTQYF
once	TRBD2	TRBV7-2	TRBJ2-3	15	TGTGCCAGCAGCGTTTGGACTAGCGCCACAGATACGCAGTATTTT	CASSVWTSATDTQYF
.	.	TRBV21-1	TRBJ2-3	15	TGTGCCAGCAAGGAACCGACTAGCGGGAAAGGGACGCAGTATTTT	CASKEPTSGKGTQYF
few	.	TRBV27	TRBJ2-7	14	TGTGCCAGCAGCCCCCGGGACAGCGGGAGCGAGCAGTACTTC	CASSPRDSGSEQYF
.	TRBD2	TRBV12-3/TRBV12-4	TRBJ2-7	13	TGTGCCAGCAGTCGGCTAGCGGGCCACGAGCAGTACTTC	CASSRLAGHEQYF
.	.	TRBV19	TRBJ1-4	13	TGTGCCAGTAGTCTGGACAACAATGAAAAACTGTTTTTT	CASSLDNNEKLFF
.	.	TRBV7-3	TRBJ2-6	16	TGTGCCAGCAGCTTACAGGGCGGGGCCGGGGCCAACGTCCTGACTTTC	CASSLQGGAGANVLTF
few	.	TRBV23-1	TRBJ2-7	14	TGCGCCAGCAGTCCACCAGGCAGCTCCTACGAGCAGTACTTC	CASSPPGSSYEQYF
few	.	TRBV5-1	TRBJ2-7	13	TGCGCCAGCAGCCCAGGGATACTCCACGAGCAGTACTTC	CASSPGILHEQYF
once	.	TRBV7-8	TRBJ2-7	15	TGTGCCAGCAGCTTAGGGACTATCAACTACTACGAGCAGTACTTC	CASSLGTINYYEQYF
.	.	TRBV11-2	TRBJ1-2	13	TGTGCCAGCAGCGCAGGGGTTCGGTATGGCTACACCTTC	CASSAGVRYGYTF
.	TRBD1	TRBV5-1	TRBJ1-2	13	TGCGCCAGCAGCACAGGGGGCGGGGATGGCTACACCTTC	CASSTGGGDGYTF
.	TRBD2	TRBV9	TRBJ2-2	17	TGTGCCAGCAGCGTCGCTAGCGGGAGAACGGTTGGGGGGGAGCTGTTTTTT	CASSVASGRTVGGELFF
.	TRBD1	TRBV12-5	TRBJ1-3	16	TGTGCTAGTGGTCCTGACAGGGGGCGTGGCGGAAACACCATATATTTT	CASGPDRGRGGNTIYF
.	.	TRBV6-2/TRBV6-3	TRBJ2-7	14	TGTGCCAGCGGCCCCCGGGACATATACTACGAGCAGTACTTC	CASGPRDIYYEQYF
.	.	TRBV7-3	TRBJ2-5	16	TGTGCCAGCAGCCTTTCCCGCGCTACCCAGCGGGAGACCCAGTACTTC	CASSLSRATQRETQYF
.	.	TRBV19	TRBJ1-1	13	TGTGCCAGTGGGAGGGTGATGAACACTGAAGCTTTCTTT	CASGRVMNTEAFF
.	TRBD2	TRBV6-5	TRBJ2-1	14	TGTGCCAGCACCCTGGGGACTACCCATAGTGAGCAGTTCTTC	CASTLGTTHSEQFF